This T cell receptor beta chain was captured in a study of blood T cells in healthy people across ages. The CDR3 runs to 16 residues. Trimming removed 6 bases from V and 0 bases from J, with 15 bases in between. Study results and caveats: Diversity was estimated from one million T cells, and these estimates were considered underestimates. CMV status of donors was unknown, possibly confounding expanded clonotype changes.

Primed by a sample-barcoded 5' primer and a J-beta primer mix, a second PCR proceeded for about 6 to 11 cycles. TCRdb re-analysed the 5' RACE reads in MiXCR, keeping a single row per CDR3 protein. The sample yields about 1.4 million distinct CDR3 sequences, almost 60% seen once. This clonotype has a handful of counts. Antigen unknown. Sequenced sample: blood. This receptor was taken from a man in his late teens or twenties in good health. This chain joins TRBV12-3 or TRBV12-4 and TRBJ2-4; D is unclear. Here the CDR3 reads CASSAPSDLAKNIQYF. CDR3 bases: TGTGCCAGCAGCGCCCCCTCAGATTTAGCCAAAAACATTCAGTACTTC.